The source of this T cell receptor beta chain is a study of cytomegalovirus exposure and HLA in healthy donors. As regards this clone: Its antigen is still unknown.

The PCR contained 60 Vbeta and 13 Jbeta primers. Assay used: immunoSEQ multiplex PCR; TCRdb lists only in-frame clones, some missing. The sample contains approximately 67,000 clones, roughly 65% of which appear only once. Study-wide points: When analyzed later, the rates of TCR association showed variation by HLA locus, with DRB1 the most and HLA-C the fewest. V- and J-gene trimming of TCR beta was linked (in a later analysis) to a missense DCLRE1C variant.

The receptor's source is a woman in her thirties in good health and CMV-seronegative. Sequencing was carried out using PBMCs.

CDR3 sequence reads: CASSVGLRGGLSTDTQYF. The CDR3 bases are TGTGCCAGCAGCGTAGGGCTCCGCGGGGGGCTTAGCACAGATACGCAGTATTTT. The chain carries TRBV9 and TRBJ2-3; the match to TRBD2 covers 8 bases. V trimming: 0 bases; J trimming: 0 bases; junction bases outside the gene matches: 9. CDR1 is SGDLS and CDR2 is YYNGEE in the germline V gene. CDR3 size: 18 residues.